One sample yielded the 31 T cell receptor beta chains listed below, sequenced in a study of T cell clusters in autoimmune cytopenias. Some 38,000 genome equivalents of blood DNA were amplified for TRB. One tube held mixed TRB-A and TRB-B primer pools for touch-down PCR. TCRdb reprocessed the multiplex PCR reads; each CDR3 protein has one entry and no DNA is given. The sample has some 4,500 distinct CDR3 sequences, and its top ten clones hold roughly 71%. These same data were also listed under a study on T cell repertoires in aging, cancer and after chemotherapy.

Source material: peripheral blood. The receptor source for this set is a human donor with an autoimmune cytopenia or autoimmune hepatitis (not recorded which).

The J gene is TRBJ2-3, the V gene TRBV6-5; the D gene TCRdb calls, TRBD1, cannot be checked with no DNA. In germline, CDR1 is MNHEY, CDR2 SVGAGI. This CDR3 region has 14 residues. The CDR3 protein is CASRRGLETDTQYF.

Judged by frequency, this clonotype is medium-sized. The chain combines TRBV29-1 with TRBJ2-7; TCRdb's D call, TRBD1, is unchecked because there is no DNA. Germline-derived CDR1 and CDR2 are SQVTM and ANQGSEA. There are 12 residues in the CDR3. CDR3 residues: CSVVGTVYEQYF.

The genes are TRBV19 and TRBJ1-6; TCRdb's D call, TRBD1, is unchecked because there is no DNA. CDR1 and CDR2 from the germline V gene are LNHDA and SQIVND (reference sequence). The CDR3 extends over 14 amino acids. CDR3: CASSPAGLGSPLHF. Full variable domain (missing parts from reference TRBV19 and TRBJ1-6): DGGITQSPKYLFRKEGQNVTLSCEQNLNHDAMYWYRQDPGQGLRLIYYSQIVNDFQKGDIAEGYSVSREKKESFPLTVTSAQKNPTAFYLCASSPAGLGSPLHFGNGTRLTVT.

CDR3 region: CASSIDSGANVLTF. The chain carries TRBV19 and TRBJ2-6. The CDR3 extends over 14 amino acids. Germline assignment: CDR1 LNHDA and CDR2 SQIVND (reference sequence).

This chain uses TRBV6-5 with TRBJ2-1; no DNA is available, so the TRBD1 call from TCRdb remains unchecked. The CDR3 has 14 residues. The germline gives CDR1 MNHEY, CDR2 SVGAGI. The CDR3 loop reads CASISGTGPVGQFF.

The CDR3 protein is CASSSTGETQYF. The gene calls are TRBV27 and TRBJ2-5. Germline loops: CDR1 MNHEY, CDR2 SMNVEV (reference sequence). This CDR3 spans 12 amino acids.

The J gene is TRBJ1-6, the V gene TRBV6-5. Germline lookup yields CDR1 MNHEY and CDR2 SVGAGI. This CDR3 contains 12 residues. This CDR3 reads CASSYLNSPLHF.

This rearrangement joins TRBV6-5 to TRBJ2-1. CDR3 length: 12 residues. The germline V gene has CDR1 MNHEY and CDR2 SVGAGI. CDR3 in amino acids: CASSYSEDEQFF.

V usage is TRBV5-6 and J usage is TRBJ2-5; TCRdb returns TRBD2, unconfirmable since there is no DNA. The CDR3 consists of 14 residues. CDR1 and CDR2 (germline): SGHDT, YYEEEE. The CDR3 region is CASSQTRVEETQYF. The variable domain in full, completed from reference TRBV5-6 and TRBJ2-5, reads DAGVTQSPTHLIKTRGQQVTLRCSPKSGHDTVSWYQQALGQGPQFIFQYYEEEERQRGNFPDRFSGHQFPNYSSELNVNALLLGDSALYLCASSQTRVEETQYFGPGTRLLVL.

The CDR3 protein is CASSLARWGKLFF. The chain carries TRBV7-6 and TRBJ1-4. The CDR3 runs to 13 residues. Germline CDR1 and CDR2: SGHVS and FNYEAQ.

The V gene is TRBV6-5, the J gene TRBJ2-1; lacking DNA, the TRBD2 call made by TCRdb goes unchecked. Germline lookup yields CDR1 MNHEY and CDR2 SVGAGI. This CDR3 region has 17 residues. The CDR3: CASSYSVGLASGNEQFF.

The V and J genes are TRBV7-9 and TRBJ2-5. The CDR3 is 14 residues long. Germline V lookup: CDR1 SEHNR, CDR2 FQNEAQ (reference sequence). The CDR3 here is CASSLWGRGETQYF.

The gene calls are TRBV6-5 and TRBJ2-5; the TCRdb D gene call, TRBD2, has no DNA to confirm it. CDR3 size: 15 residues. Looked up from germline, CDR1 is MNHEY and CDR2 is SVGAGI. CDR3 sequence reads: CASSYLGGGQETQYF.

The chain joins TRBV12-3 or TRBV12-4 to TRBJ2-2; TCRdb reports TRBD1, a call that lacks DNA to check it against. This CDR3 has 13 residues. CDR3 sequence reads: CASSPTGSGELFF.

The chain carries TRBV6-5 and TRBJ2-1. Looked up from germline, CDR1 is MNHEY and CDR2 is SVGAGI. CDR3 length: 13 residues. The CDR3 protein is CASSYDIRDEQFF.

The rearrangement links TRBV6-6 to TRBJ2-5. The CDR3 has 14 amino acids. Germline V lookup: CDR1 MNHNY, CDR2 SVGAGI (reference sequence). The CDR3 sequence: CASSDRGPQETQYF.

This clonotype is called large based on its frequency. The chain links TRBV7-2 to TRBJ2-2; without DNA, the TCRdb call of TRBD1 cannot be checked. There are 14 residues in the CDR3. CDR1 is SGHTA and CDR2 is FQGNSA in the germline V gene. This CDR3 reads CASSLGTGTGELFF.

V usage is TRBV6-5 and J usage is TRBJ2-5; TCRdb returns TRBD1, unconfirmable since there is no DNA. This CDR3 has 15 residues. Germline V gene lookup returns CDR1 MNHEY and CDR2 SVGAGI. CDR3 protein: CASSEGQGFEETQYF.

J is TRBJ1-2 and V is TRBV19; absent DNA, TCRdb's TRBD1 call cannot be checked. The CDR3 has 15 amino acids. Germline CDR1 reads LNHDA; CDR2 reads SQIVND (reference sequence). CDR3 sequence: CASSKGTPTGYGYTF. Full variable domain (rest looked up from reference TRBV19 and TRBJ1-2): DGGITQSPKYLFRKEGQNVTLSCEQNLNHDAMYWYRQDPGQGLRLIYYSQIVNDFQKGDIAEGYSVSREKKESFPLTVTSAQKNPTAFYLCASSKGTPTGYGYTFGSGTRLTVV.

The J gene is TRBJ2-1, the V gene TRBV6-5; as DNA is missing, the TRBD1 call by TCRdb cannot be tested. This CDR3 spans 14 amino acids. Germline values: CDR1 MNHEY, CDR2 SVGAGI. The CDR3 here is CASSYSWGLDEQFF.

This clonotype is labeled medium-sized based on frequency. The chain uses TRBV11-3 and TRBJ2-7; TCRdb indicates TRBD1, and absent DNA this call remains unverified. Germline V gene sequence: CDR1 SGHNT, CDR2 YENEEA. The CDR3 length is 14 residues. The CDR3 is CASSLGGGVYEQYF. The full variable domain, with the rest looked up from reference TRBV11-3 and TRBJ2-7, is EAGVVQSPRYKIIEKKQPVAFWCNPISGHNTLYWYLQNLGQGPELLIRYENEEAVDDSQLPKDRFSAERLKGVDSTLKIQPAELGDSAVYLCASSLGGGVYEQYFGPGTRLTVT.

This sequence joins TRBV6-6 and TRBJ1-4. Per germline, CDR1 MNHNY and CDR2 SVGAGI (reference sequence). The CDR3 spans 11 residues. CDR3 region: CAAYNREKLFF.

This sequence joins TRBV19 and TRBJ2-3; TCRdb names TRBD2, which stays unverified in the absence of DNA. The CDR3 has 17 amino acids. CDR1 is LNHDA, CDR2 SQIVND, per germline (reference sequence). CDR3: CASSILAGISSTDTQYF.

This rearrangement joins TRBV29-1 to TRBJ1-2; as DNA is missing, the TRBD1 call by TCRdb cannot be tested. There are 16 residues in the CDR3. The germline CDR1 and CDR2 sequences are SQVTM and ANQGSEA. CDR3 amino acids: CSVDGTGRKGGYGYTF.

V gene TRBV6-1 combines with J gene TRBJ1-3; TCRdb names TRBD1, which stays unverified in the absence of DNA. The germline V gene encodes CDR1 MNHNS and CDR2 SASEGT. CDR3 length: 16 residues. CDR3: CASRAHGQKIGNTIYF.

The chain has TRBV19 and TRBJ1-5; TCRdb names TRBD1, which stays unverified in the absence of DNA. The CDR3 covers 13 residues. CDR1 is LNHDA and CDR2 is SQIVND in the germline V gene (reference sequence). The CDR3 protein is CASTPNSNQPQHF.

The chain joins TRBV18 to TRBJ2-7; TCRdb indicates TRBD1, and absent DNA this call remains unverified. The CDR3 contains 14 residues. The germline gives CDR1 KGHSH, CDR2 LQKENI. The CDR3 loop reads CASSPWTGDYEQYF.

J is TRBJ2-5 and V is TRBV27; TCRdb returns TRBD1, unconfirmable since there is no DNA. CDR1 is MNHEY and CDR2 is SMNVEV in the germline V gene (reference sequence). This CDR3 has 15 residues. The CDR3 is CATASEGAAHETQYF.

This clonotype is deemed medium-sized by its frequency. This chain connects TRBV29-1 to TRBJ2-3; TCRdb gives TRBD1 as the D gene, but with no DNA this cannot be confirmed. CDR1 is SQVTM and CDR2 is ANQGSEA in the germline V gene. The CDR3 runs to 14 residues. The CDR3: CSVEDYQGINTQYF.

V gene TRBV6-1 combines with J gene TRBJ2-1; there is no DNA to check the TCRdb D call of TRBD1. Germline loops: CDR1 MNHNS, CDR2 SASEGT. The CDR3 runs 13 residues. This chain's CDR3 is CASGRWGYNEQFF.

CDR3 sequence: CASSSLYEQYF. This chain uses TRBV7-9 with TRBJ2-7. This CDR3 contains 11 residues. Germline CDR1 and CDR2: SEHNR and FQNEAQ (reference sequence).